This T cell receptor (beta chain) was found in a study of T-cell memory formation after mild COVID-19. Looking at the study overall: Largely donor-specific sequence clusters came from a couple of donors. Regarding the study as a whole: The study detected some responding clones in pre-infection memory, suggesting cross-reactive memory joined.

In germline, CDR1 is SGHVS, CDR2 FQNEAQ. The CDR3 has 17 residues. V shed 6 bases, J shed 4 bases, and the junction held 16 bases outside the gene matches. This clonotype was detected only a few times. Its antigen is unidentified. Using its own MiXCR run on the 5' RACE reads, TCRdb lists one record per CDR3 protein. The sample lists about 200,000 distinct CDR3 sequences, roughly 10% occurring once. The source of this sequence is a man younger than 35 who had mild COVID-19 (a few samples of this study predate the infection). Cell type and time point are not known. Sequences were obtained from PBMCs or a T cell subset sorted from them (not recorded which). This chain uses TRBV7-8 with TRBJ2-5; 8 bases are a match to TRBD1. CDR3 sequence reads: CASRPLLRTGNSETQYF. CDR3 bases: TGTGCCAGCAGACCTTTGCTCAGGACAGGGAATTCAGAGACCCAGTACTTC.